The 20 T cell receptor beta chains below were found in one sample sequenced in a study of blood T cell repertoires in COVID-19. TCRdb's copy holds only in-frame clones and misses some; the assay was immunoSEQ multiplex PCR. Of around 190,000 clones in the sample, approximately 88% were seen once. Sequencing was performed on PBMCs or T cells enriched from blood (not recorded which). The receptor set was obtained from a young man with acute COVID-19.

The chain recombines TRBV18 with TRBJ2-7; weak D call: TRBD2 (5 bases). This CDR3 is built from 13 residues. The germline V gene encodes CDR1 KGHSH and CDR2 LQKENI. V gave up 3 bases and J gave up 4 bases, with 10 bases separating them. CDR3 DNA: TGTGCCAGCTCACCTGAGGGCGGTTACGAGCAGTACTTC. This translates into CASSPEGGYEQYF.

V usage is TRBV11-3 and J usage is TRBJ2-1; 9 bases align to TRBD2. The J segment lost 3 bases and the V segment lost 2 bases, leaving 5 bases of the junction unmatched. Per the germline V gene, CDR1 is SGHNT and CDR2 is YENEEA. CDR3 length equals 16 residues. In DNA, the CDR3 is TGTGCCAGCAGCTTATGGACTAGCGTCTACTACAATGAGCAGTTCTTC. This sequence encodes CASSLWTSVYYNEQFF.

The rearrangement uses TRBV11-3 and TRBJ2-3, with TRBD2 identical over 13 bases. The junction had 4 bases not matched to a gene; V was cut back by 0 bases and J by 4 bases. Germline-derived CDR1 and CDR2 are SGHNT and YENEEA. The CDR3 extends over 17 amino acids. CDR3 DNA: TGTGCCAGCAGCTTAGATCGGACTAGCGGGAGATCAGATACGCAGTATTTT. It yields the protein CASSLDRTSGRSDTQYF.

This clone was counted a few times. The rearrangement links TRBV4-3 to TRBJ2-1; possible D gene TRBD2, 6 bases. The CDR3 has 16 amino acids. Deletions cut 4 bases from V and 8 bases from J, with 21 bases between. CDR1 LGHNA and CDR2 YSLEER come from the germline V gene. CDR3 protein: CASSPMSGSGLYEQFF. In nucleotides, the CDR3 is TGCGCCAGCAGCCCCATGTCCGGGAGCGGACTATATGAGCAGTTCTTC.

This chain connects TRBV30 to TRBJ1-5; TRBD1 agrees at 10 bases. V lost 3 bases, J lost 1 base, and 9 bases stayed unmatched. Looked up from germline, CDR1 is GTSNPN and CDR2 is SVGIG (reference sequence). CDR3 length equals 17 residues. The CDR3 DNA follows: TGTGCCTGGAGCGTAGGACAGGGGGGTTTCAGCAATCAGCCCCAGCATTTT. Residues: CAWSVGQGGFSNQPQHF.

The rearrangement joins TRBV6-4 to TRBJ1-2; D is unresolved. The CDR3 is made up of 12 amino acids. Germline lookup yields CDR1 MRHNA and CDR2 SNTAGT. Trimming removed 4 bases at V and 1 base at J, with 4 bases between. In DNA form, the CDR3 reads TGTGCCAGCAGTGTCCTTAACTATGGCTACACCTTC. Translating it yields CASSVLNYGYTF.

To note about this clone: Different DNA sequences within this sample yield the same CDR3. Here the CDR3 reads CSAEGQFYGYTF. CDR3 DNA: TGCAGCGCTGAGGGACAGTTCTATGGCTACACCTTC. This rearrangement joins TRBV29-1 to TRBJ1-2; 7 bases agree with TRBD1. The J segment lost 4 bases and the V segment lost 7 bases, leaving 6 bases of the junction unmatched. In germline, CDR1 is SQVTM, CDR2 ANQGSEA. This CDR3 has 12 amino acids.

CDR3 sequence reads: CASSHGLAGAYEQYF. The CDR3 DNA reads as TGCGCCAGCAGCCATGGACTAGCGGGCGCCTACGAGCAGTACTTC. The rearrangement joins TRBV4-1 to TRBJ2-7; TRBD2 aligns across 11 bases. Germline-derived CDR1 and CDR2 are MGHRA and YSYEKL. This CDR3 has 15 amino acids. The trim removed 3 bases at V and 2 bases at J, leaving 3 bases unmatched.

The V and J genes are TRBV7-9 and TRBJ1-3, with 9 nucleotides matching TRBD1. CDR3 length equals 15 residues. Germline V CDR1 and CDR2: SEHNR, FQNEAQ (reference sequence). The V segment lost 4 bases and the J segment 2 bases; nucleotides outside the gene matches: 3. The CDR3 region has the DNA TGTGCCAGCAGCTCCTGGACAGGGGCTGGAAACACCATATATTTT. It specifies CASSSWTGAGNTIYF.

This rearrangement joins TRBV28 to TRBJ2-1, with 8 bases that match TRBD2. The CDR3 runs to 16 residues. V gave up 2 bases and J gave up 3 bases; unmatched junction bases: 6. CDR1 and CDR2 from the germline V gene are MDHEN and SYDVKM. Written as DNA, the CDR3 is TGTGCCAGCAGTTTAGGGCGGGAGGTTCACTACAATGAGCAGTTCTTC. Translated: CASSLGREVHYNEQFF.

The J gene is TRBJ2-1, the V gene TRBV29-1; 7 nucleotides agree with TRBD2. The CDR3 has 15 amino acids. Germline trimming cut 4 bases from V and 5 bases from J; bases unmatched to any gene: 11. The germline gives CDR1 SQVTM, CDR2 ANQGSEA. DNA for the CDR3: TGCAGCGTTGTAAGGGAGGGCGGACAACACAATGAGCAGTTCTTC. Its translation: CSVVREGGQHNEQFF.

The CDR3 reads CASSSVDYTDTQYF. The DNA for the CDR3 is TGTGCCAGCAGCTCGGTGGACTACACAGATACGCAGTATTTT. This chain joins TRBV11-2 and TRBJ2-3, with D possibly being TRBD2 (6 bases). Germline V gives CDR1 SGHAT, CDR2 FQNNGV. With 4 bases removed from V and 2 bases from J, the gap between germline ends came to 10 bases. The CDR3 length is 14 residues.

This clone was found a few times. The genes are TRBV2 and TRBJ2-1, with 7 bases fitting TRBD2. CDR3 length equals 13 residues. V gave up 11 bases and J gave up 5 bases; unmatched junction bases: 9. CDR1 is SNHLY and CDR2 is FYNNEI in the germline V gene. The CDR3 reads CAGLVSVNNEQFF. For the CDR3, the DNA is TGTGCCGGACTAGTGTCGGTGAACAATGAGCAGTTCTTC.

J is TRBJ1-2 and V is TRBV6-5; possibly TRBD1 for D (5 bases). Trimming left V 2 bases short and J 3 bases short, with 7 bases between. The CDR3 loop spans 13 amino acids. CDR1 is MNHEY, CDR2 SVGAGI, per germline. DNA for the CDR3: TGTGCCAGCAGTTACGACAGACACTATGGCTACACCTTC. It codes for CASSYDRHYGYTF.

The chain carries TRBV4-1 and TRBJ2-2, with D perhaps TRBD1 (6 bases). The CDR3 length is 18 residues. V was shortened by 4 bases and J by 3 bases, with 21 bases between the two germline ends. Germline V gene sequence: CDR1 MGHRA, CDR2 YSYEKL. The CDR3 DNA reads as TGCGCCAGCAGCCCACATATCTTGACAGGCAGGGACACCGGGGAGCTGTTTTTT. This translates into CASSPHILTGRDTGELFF.

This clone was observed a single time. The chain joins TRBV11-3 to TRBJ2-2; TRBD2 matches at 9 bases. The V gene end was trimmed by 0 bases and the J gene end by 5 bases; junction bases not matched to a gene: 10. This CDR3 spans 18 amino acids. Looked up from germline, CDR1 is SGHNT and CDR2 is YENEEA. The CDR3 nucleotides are TGTGCCAGCAGCTTAGAAGGGAGTAGCGGGAGAGGGACCGGGGAGCTGTTTTTT. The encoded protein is CASSLEGSSGRGTGELFF.

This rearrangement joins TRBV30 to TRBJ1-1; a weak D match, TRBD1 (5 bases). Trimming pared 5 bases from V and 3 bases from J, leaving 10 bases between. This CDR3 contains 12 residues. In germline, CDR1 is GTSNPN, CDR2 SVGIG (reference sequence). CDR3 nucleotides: TGTGCCTGGGAGGGCAGGGACACTGAAGCTTTCTTT. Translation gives CAWEGRDTEAFF.

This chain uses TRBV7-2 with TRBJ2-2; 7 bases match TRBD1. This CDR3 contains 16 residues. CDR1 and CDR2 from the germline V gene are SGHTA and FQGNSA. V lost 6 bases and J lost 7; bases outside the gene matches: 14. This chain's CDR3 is CASSPDRPLIGGELFF. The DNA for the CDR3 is TGTGCCAGCAGTCCGGACAGGCCCCTAATAGGCGGGGAGCTGTTTTTT.

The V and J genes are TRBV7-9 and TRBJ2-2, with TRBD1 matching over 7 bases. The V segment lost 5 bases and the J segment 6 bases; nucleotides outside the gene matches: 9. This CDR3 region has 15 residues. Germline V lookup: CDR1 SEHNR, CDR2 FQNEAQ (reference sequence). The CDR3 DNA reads TGTGCCAGCAGCCATCCCGACAGGGCTCCCGGGGAGCTGTTTTTT. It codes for CASSHPDRAPGELFF.

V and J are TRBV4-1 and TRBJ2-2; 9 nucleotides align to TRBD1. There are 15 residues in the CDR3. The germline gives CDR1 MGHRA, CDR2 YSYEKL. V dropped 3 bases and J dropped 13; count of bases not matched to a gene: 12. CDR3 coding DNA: TGCGCCAGCAGCCAGGGGATGGACAGGGGCGGCTTGCTGTTTTTT. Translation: CASSQGMDRGGLLFF.